This T cell receptor beta chain was sequenced for a study of sequential checkpoint blockade in melanoma (dated by TCRdb to between 2018 and 2021). Some background on the complete study: In a 1:1 randomization, patients received either first-line nivolumab then ipilimumab (arm A) or ipilimumab then nivolumab (arm B). Maintenance nivolumab came after each of the two trial sequences. The investigation overall reported the following: The response-prediction model combining TCR metrics and mutation burden needs validation in larger, independent patient cohorts.

TCRbeta CDR3 regions were immunosequenced from genomic DNA with the immunoSEQ Assay. Before high-throughput sequencing, the genomic DNA was amplified using bias-controlled multiplex PCR. Concerning the study's data processing: To quantify the absolute abundance of each unique TCRbeta CDR3 region, the sequences were collapsed and filtered. Clonality, defined as 1 minus Pielou's evenness, was calculated using only productive rearrangements. Clones with significantly greater frequencies in on-treatment versus baseline samples were identified using a previously published method. TCRdb's version of the immuneACCESS table is confined to in-frame rearrangements and falls short of the full clone set. An unresolved V gene accounts for under half of the shortfall where checked; the remainder is of unknown origin. Clonal size and the V and J genes are those of that table, whereas D and trimming came from the DNA. Recorded for this sample are approximately 3,600 clones; 45% to 75% of them occurred a single time. Of the sample, 60% to 75% is held by the ten largest clones.

About this clone itself: It has no known antigen specificity. Base qualities are missing; no much larger clone stands one base away.

Trimming removed 5 bases from V and 7 bases from J; the gene matches leave 4 bases unexplained. Its CDR3 holds 13 amino acids, cysteine through phenylalanine. Only the CDR3 DNA is retained, 39 bases long and in frame from the first base. CDR1 and CDR2 were assigned from the germline V gene (reference sequence) as SEHNR and FQNEAQ. This specimen's treatment or condition label, interpreted: randomized to nivolumab then ipilimumab (arm A) or the reverse (arm B). No trial patient had received prior DNA-damaging chemotherapy. Live CD3+CD8+ cells negative for CD19 and CD56 were sorted from thawed PBMCs on a FACS Aria II flow cytometer. The samples were obtained from melanoma patients enrolled in CheckMate 064, an open-label, randomized phase II trial testing sequential checkpoint blockade. Leukapheresis was used to collect peripheral blood mononuclear cells, which were then purified with Ficoll-Paque and frozen in human serum with about 10% DMSO. Immediately after sorting, the purity of the sorted blood CD3+CD8+ cells was confirmed to be >95%, and DNA was then extracted.

The starting material was CD8+ T cells sorted from blood (inferred from file names), obtained from a patient given nivolumab and ipilimumab in sequence. Here the chain combines TRBV7-9 and TRBJ2-5; 10 central nucleotides agree with TRBD2. The sequence derives from a human donor with melanoma. The CDR3 region: CASSPTSGVTQYF. The sequenced DNA: TGTGCCAGCAGCCCTACTAGCGGGGTGACCCAGTACTTC.